This T cell receptor beta chain was profiled in a study of human T cells and chemical hapten exposure. This clonotype was recorded a few times. What it recognizes is unknown. The CDR3 extends over 13 amino acids. The germline gives CDR1 LGHNA, CDR2 YSLEER. The V and J ends lost 0 bases and 6 bases respectively, with 6 bases between them. Overall study findings and caveats: Healthy individuals' immune responses may differ from those of donors, who had alopecia.

In the library, unique molecular identifiers were attached to individual cDNA molecules. Study processing details: 100,000 or so TCRs per sample was the median, with a range of roughly 23,224 to 750,000. TCRdb re-called the RACE reads with MiXCR, one entry per CDR3 protein. The V and J calls reflect TCRdb's pipeline rather than the authors' work. The repertoire holds roughly 50,000 distinct CDR3 sequences, with approximately 9.9% as singletons. Time point specified: patch test 3, about 24 weeks after DPC sensitization. The treatment denotes: therapeutic diphenylcyclopropenone sensitization with weekly scalp DPC. Patients had alopecia, were aged 18 to 70, and were not pregnant.

This material consisted of whole blood, taken in connection with sensitization to the hapten diphenylcyclopropenone (DPC). V and J are TRBV4-3 and TRBJ1-5; no firm D call. The TCR comes from a woman in her 40s with alopecia areata. Some clones in this sample may be carry-over from other donors' samples. CDR3 DNA sequence: TGCGCCAGCAGCCAAGACCCAAGTCAGCCCCAGCATTTT. It is translated as CASSQDPSQPQHF.